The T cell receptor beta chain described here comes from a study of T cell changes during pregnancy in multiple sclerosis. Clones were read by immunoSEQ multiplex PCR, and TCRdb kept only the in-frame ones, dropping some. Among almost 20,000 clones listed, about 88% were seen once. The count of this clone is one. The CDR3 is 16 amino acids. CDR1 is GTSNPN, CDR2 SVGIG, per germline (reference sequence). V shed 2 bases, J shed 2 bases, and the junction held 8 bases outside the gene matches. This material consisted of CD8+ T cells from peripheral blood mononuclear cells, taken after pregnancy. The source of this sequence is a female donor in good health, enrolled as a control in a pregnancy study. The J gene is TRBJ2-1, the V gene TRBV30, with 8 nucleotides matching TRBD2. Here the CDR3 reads CAWSWIAGRAYNEQFF. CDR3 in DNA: TGTGCCTGGAGTTGGATAGCGGGACGGGCCTACAATGAGCAGTTCTTC.